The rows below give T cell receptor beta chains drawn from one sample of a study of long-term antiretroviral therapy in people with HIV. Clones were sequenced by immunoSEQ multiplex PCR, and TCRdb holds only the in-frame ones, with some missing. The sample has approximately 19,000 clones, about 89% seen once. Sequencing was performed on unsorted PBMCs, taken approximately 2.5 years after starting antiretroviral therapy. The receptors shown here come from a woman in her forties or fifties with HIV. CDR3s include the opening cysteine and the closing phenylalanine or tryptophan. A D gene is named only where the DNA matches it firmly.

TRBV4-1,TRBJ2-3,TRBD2,CASSQPGTINGERDTQYF
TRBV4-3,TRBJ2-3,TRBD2,CASSQDGTSVTDTQYF
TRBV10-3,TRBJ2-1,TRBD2,CAISEMGLAGVGAESYNEQFF
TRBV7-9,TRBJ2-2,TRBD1,CASSSRTGVTGELFF
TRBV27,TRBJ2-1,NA,CASSFGEAVYNEQFF
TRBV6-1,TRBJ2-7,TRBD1,CASRGTGGFAQYF
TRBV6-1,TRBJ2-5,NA,CASMDGEETQYF
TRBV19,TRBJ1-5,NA,CASLGQGRSNQPQHF
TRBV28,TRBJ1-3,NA,CASSSPGLKSGNTIYF
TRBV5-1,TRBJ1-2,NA,CASSFGGRADGYTF
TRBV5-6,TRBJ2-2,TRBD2,CASSYPGTSVGEGELFF
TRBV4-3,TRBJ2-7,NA,CASSQVAGTEQYF
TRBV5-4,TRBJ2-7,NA,CASSAGTSPYEQYF
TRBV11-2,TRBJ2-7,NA,CASSLDGFEQYF
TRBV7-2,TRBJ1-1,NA,CASSLFPGITEAFF
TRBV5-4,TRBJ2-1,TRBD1,CASSPDRGAYNEQFF
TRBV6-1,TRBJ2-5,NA,CASSEWGNTPQETQYF
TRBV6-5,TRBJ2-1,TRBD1,CASAWLGQGSEQFF
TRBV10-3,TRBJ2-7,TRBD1,CAISAGQARYEQYF
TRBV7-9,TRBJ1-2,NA,CASSTSPDGRYGYTF
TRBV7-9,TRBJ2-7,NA,CASSPPAGISYEQYF
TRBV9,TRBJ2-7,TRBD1,CASSVGQGFYEQYF
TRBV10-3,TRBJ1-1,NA,CAIADFGQRMNTEAFF
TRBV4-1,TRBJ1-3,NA,CASSQIGFSGNTIYF
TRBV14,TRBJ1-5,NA,CASSQDRVAGRSILSNQPQHF
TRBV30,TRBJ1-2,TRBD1,CAWSVQGQGIGYTF
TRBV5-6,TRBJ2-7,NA,CASSLVGYEQYF
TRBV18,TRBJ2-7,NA,CASSPTNPYEQYF
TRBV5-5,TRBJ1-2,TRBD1,CASSLAPGQEYGYTF
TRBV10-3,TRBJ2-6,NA,CATNSGANVLTF
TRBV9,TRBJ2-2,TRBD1,CASSGTGGSGELFF
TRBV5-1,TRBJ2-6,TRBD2,CASSITSGRIAGANVLTF
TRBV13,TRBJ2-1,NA,CASSLGNIVNEQFF
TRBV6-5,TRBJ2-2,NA,CASSYGSGELFF
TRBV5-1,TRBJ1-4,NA,CASGKDGSHEKLFF
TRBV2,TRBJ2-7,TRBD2,CASDIAGGPGGYF
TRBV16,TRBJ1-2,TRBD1,CASSQSVEGAYGYTF
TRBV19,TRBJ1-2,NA,CASIPPKSGSLGDGYTF
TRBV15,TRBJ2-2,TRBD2,CATSRGEREATGELFF
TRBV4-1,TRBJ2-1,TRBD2,CASSYAGTSGYNEQFF
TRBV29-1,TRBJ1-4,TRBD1,CSVEEGTAKDEKLFF
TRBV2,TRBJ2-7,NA,CASKASASYEQYF
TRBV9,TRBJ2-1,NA,CASSVGGRVNEQFF
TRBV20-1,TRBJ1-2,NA,CSGTGPTF
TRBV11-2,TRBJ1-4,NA,CASSPPRSTNEKLFF
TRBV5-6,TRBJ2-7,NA,CASSFFGFDLPYEQYF
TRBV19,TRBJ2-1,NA,CASSIKVALEQFF
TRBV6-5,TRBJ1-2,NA,CASTTGAYGYTF
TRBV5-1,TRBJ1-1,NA,CASSFGGNTEAFF
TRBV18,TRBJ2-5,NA,CASSNRDSRETQYF
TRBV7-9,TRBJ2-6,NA,CASSFLAAYSGANVLTF
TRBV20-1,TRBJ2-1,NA,CSAGHNEQFF